The T cell receptor beta chain described here comes from a study of shared clonotypes between healthy human individuals. Study-wide context: In total, the donors were a couple of women and a few men aged 18 to 49. Study-level results: Clonotypes shared by all four sorted-subset donors had higher generation probabilities than non-shared clonotypes.

Only CD45RO-negative cells positively selected for CCR7 counted as naive CD8 cells, so terminally differentiated effector memory CD45RA+ cells were excluded. All participating donors were Caucasian adults from Nashville, Tennessee. Sequencing was performed with immunoSEQ multiplex PCR; in TCRdb, only in-frame clones are kept and a portion is missing. This sample has roughly 2.1 million clones; about 93% occur once, and the top ten carry approximately 1.7%. The ends were cut back, 0 bases at V and 3 bases at J, with 12 bases in the middle. CDR1 MNHNS and CDR2 SASEGT come from the germline V gene. The CDR3 covers 15 residues. Comments on this clone: Its antigen is as yet unknown.

Sequenced material: naive CD8+ T cells from PBMCs. This TCR was recovered from a man between 18 and 35 years old in good health. Some clones in this sample may be carry-over from other donors' samples. The chain carries TRBV6-1 and TRBJ2-7, with a tentative D call TRBD1 (6 bases). The CDR3 coding sequence is TGTGCCAGCAGTGAAGCGGGGACAACGATCTACGAGCAGTACTTC. This sequence encodes CASSEAGTTIYEQYF.